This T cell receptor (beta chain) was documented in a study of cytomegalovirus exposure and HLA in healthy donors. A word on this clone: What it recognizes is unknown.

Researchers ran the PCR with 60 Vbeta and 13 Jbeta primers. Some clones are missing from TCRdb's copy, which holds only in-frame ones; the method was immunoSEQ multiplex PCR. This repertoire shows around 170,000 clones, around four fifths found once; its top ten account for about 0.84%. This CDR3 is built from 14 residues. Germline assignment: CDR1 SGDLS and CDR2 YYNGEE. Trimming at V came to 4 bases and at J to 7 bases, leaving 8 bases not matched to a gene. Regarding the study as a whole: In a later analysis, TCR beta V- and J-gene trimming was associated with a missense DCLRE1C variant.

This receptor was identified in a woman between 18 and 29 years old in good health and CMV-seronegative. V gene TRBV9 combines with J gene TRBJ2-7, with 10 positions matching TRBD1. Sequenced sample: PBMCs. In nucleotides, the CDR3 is TGTGCCAGCAGCCCCCGGACAGGGGGAGAGGAGCAGTACTTC. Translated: CASSPRTGGEEQYF.